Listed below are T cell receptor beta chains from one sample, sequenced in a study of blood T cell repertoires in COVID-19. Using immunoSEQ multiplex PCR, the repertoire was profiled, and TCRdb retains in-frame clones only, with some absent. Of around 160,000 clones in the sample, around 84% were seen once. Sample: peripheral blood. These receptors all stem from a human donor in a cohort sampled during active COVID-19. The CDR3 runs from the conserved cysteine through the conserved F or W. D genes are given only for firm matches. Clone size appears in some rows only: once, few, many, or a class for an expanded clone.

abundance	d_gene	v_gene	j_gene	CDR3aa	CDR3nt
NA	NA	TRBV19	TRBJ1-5	CATSLGLGGNQPQHF	TGTGCCACCTCACTTGGCCTGGGAGGCAATCAGCCCCAGCATTTT
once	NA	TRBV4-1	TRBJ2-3	CASSQDAGARADTQYF	TGCGCCAGCAGCCAAGACGCAGGGGCCCGAGCAGATACGCAGTATTTT
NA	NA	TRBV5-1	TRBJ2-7	CASSLDRASYEQYF	TGCGCCAGCAGCTTGGACAGGGCCTCCTACGAGCAGTACTTC
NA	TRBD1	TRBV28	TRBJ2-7	CASTQIGPGGMSYEQYF	TGTGCCAGCACCCAAATTGGGCCAGGGGGAATGAGCTACGAGCAGTACTTC
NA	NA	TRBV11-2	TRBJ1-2	CASSLMSRYHTF	TGTGCCAGCAGCTTGATGAGCCGGTACCACACCTTC
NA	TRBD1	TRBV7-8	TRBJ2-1	CASSLGWTGGITYNEQFF	TGTGCCAGCAGCTTAGGCTGGACAGGGGGCATAACCTACAATGAGCAGTTCTTC
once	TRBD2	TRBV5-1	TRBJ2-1	CASSGSGGAADEQFF	TGCGCCAGCAGCGGGAGCGGGGGGGCAGCCGATGAGCAGTTCTTC
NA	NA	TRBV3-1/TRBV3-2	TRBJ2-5	CASSQVGGVETQYF	TGTGCCAGCAGCCAAGTCGGGGGAGTGGAGACCCAGTACTTC
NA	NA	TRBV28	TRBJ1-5	CASSLQGPNNQPQHF	TGTGCCAGCAGCCTACAGGGCCCAAACAATCAGCCCCAGCATTTT
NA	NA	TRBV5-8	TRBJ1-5	CASSLEGRANQPQHF	TGTGCCAGCAGCTTGGAGGGCAGGGCCAATCAGCCCCAGCATTTT
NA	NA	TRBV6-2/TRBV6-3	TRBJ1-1	CASSFSGETEAFF	TGTGCCAGCAGTTTTTCAGGGGAGACTGAAGCTTTCTTT
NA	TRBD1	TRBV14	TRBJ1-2	CASSRTGGANLSGYTF	TGTGCCAGCAGCCGGACAGGGGGCGCGAATTTGAGTGGCTACACCTTC
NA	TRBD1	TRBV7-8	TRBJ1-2	CASSPRGQGGWDGYTF	TGTGCCAGCAGCCCGCGAGGACAGGGAGGTTGGGATGGCTACACCTTC
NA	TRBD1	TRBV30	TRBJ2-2	CAWRQGAIGELFF	TGTGCCTGGAGACAGGGGGCGATCGGGGAGCTGTTTTTT
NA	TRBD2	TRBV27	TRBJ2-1	CASSLGTSGNNEQFF	TGTGCCAGCAGCCTCGGGACTAGCGGAAACAATGAGCAGTTCTTC
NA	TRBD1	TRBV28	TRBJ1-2	CASRFRDRGVVGVYGYTF	TGTGCCAGCAGATTCCGGGACAGGGGAGTTGTAGGGGTCTATGGCTACACCTTC
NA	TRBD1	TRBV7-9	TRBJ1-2	CASRPTGVHGYTF	TGTGCCAGCAGGCCGACAGGGGTACATGGCTACACCTTC
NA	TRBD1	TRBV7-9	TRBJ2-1	CASRSGQGMNEQFF	TGTGCCAGCAGGTCAGGACAGGGAATGAATGAGCAGTTCTTC